The table lists the clone carrying this T cell receptor (beta chain) with a few counts. The data were obtained in a study of T cells in Graves' hyperthyroidism and ophthalmopathy. There were TCR beta CDR3 regions amplified from RNA transcripts. First-round RT-PCR targeting the TCR CDR3 was performed with the HTBI primer set. TCRdb fed the multiplex PCR reads into MiXCR, producing one record per CDR3 protein. Of fewer than 450,000 distinct CDR3 sequences in the sample, about a sixth were seen once. The length of the CDR3 is 14 residues. Trimming pared 1 base from V and 0 bases from J, leaving 6 bases between. The germline CDR1 and CDR2 sequences are MGHRA and YSYEKL.

The rearrangement uses TRBV4-1 and TRBJ1-1; D is uncertain. This TCR was sampled from a woman aged 30 to 39 with Graves' hyperthyroidism that later progressed to Graves' ophthalmopathy. Sequenced material: blood. In DNA form, the CDR3 reads TGCGCCAGCAGCCAAGTAATGGTGAACACTGAAGCTTTCTTT. Its protein is CASSQVMVNTEAFF.